These 30 T cell receptor beta chains were sequenced from one sample in a study of T cell repertoires in cytomegalovirus infection. TCRdb recomputed calls from the reads with MiXCR, one row per CDR3 protein. The data contain about a million distinct CDR3 sequences, roughly 31% of them singletons. No cognate antigen is known for these TCRs. Sequenced here: cultured CD8+ T cells from PBMCs, sampled from culture after CMV antigen stimulation. Receptors originate from a human donor in good health (CMV status not recorded). Some clones in this sample may be carry-over from other donors' samples.

This clonotype was detected a few times. The chain employs TRBV10-3 and TRBJ2-1; 8 bases line up with TRBD2. CDR1 is ENHRY and CDR2 is SYGVKD in the germline V gene. This CDR3 spans 18 amino acids. Losses at the gene ends were 6 bases for V and 0 bases for J; bases not matched to a gene: 13. This chain's CDR3 is CAIRGGRGDNSSYNEQFF. The CDR3, as DNA: TGTGCCATCAGGGGGGGGCGGGGGGACAATAGCTCCTACAATGAGCAGTTCTTC.

The V call is TRBV7-8, the J call TRBJ1-4, with D maybe TRBD1 (6 bases). Germline CDR1 SGHVS, CDR2 FQNEAQ. This CDR3 contains 18 residues. Between the trimmed V and J ends, which lost 1 base and 2 bases, there was a span of 17 bases. The CDR3 DNA reads TGTGCCAGCAGCTTAGTGCGGAGGGGGAGGGATACTAATGAAAAACTGTTTTTT. It encodes CASSLVRRGRDTNEKLFF.

This clonotype was detected ten times or more. V usage is TRBV7-8 and J usage is TRBJ2-6; 10 bases agree with TRBD1. Germline trimming cut 1 base from V and 0 bases from J; bases unmatched to any gene: 12. The CDR3 is 21 residues long. Looked up from germline, CDR1 is SGHVS and CDR2 is FQNEAQ. CDR3 protein: CASSLERTGTGATSGANVLTF. The CDR3, as DNA: TGTGCCAGCAGCTTAGAGAGGACAGGGACAGGGGCAACCTCTGGGGCCAACGTCCTGACTTTC.

The rearrangement joins TRBV20-1 to TRBJ1-1, with D tentatively TRBD1 (5 bases). Trimming pared 6 bases from V and 7 bases from J, leaving 12 bases between. The V gene's germline CDR1 is DFQATT and CDR2 SNEGSKA (reference sequence). This CDR3 contains 11 residues. DNA of the CDR3: TGCAGTGCCTCACCGCAGGGTGAAGCTTTCTTT. It codes for CSASPQGEAFF.

The chain uses TRBV27 and TRBJ1-1; D is unclear. CDR1 is MNHEY and CDR2 is SMNVEV in the germline V gene (reference sequence). Trimming took 0 bases from V and 8 from J, leaving 10 bases between them. CDR3 size: 13 residues. CDR3 nucleotides: TGTGCCAGCAGTTTATCGTCCCAAACCGAAGCTTTCTTT. Residues: CASSLSSQTEAFF.

The rearrangement joins TRBV5-8 to TRBJ1-5; 7 bases match TRBD1. Germline CDR1 SGHTS, CDR2 YDEGEE. Trimming took 4 bases from V and 0 from J; bases not matched to a gene: 1. The CDR3 has 14 amino acids. The CDR3 here is CASSDRVSNQPQHF. The DNA for the CDR3 is TGTGCCAGCAGCGACAGGGTTAGCAATCAGCCCCAGCATTTT.

Many counts were recorded for this clonotype. The rearrangement links TRBV7-8 to TRBJ2-5; 12 bases line up with TRBD1. CDR3 length equals 15 residues. Germline V gene lookup returns CDR1 SGHVS and CDR2 FQNEAQ. V was pared by 2 bases and J by 4 bases, with 2 bases of the junction left unmatched. The CDR3 coding sequence is TGTGCCAGCAGCTTATGGGACAGGGGGCGAGAGACCCAGTACTTC. This gives the protein CASSLWDRGRETQYF.

The chain uses TRBV5-5 and TRBJ1-2, with 7 bases that match TRBD1. The V and J ends lost 2 bases and 8 bases, in that order; junction bases with no gene match: 3. CDR1 and CDR2 (germline): SGHKS, YYEKEE (reference sequence). This CDR3 has 12 residues. In nucleotides, the CDR3 is TGTGCCAGCAGCTTCGACAGGGACGGCTACACCTTC. Amino acids: CASSFDRDGYTF.

The V call is TRBV6-2 or TRBV6-3, the J call TRBJ2-7, with D perhaps TRBD1 (6 bases). CDR1 is MNHEY and CDR2 is SVGEGT in the germline V gene. This CDR3 has 16 amino acids. V was cut by 8 bases and J by 2 bases, with 22 bases left in between. The CDR3 DNA follows: TGTGCCAGCCAGGCCCCGGGACATGAGGCCACCTACGAGCAGTACGTC. Amino acid sequence: CASQAPGHEATYEQYV.

This chain links TRBV7-8 with TRBJ1-2; the D is unclear. Trimming took 1 base from V and 7 from J, leaving 13 bases between them. CDR1 is SGHVS, CDR2 FQNEAQ, per germline. The CDR3 is 14 residues long. CDR3: CASSLDGQVPGYTF. The CDR3 DNA follows: TGTGCCAGCAGCTTAGATGGCCAGGTTCCTGGCTACACCTTC. Using reference TRBV7-8 and TRBJ1-2 for the parts outside the CDR3, the full variable domain is GAGVSQSPRYKVAKRGQDVALRCDPISGHVSLFWYQQALGQGPEFLTYFQNEAQLDKSGLPSDRFFAERPEGSVSTLKIQRTQQEDSAVYLCASSLDGQVPGYTFGSGTRLTVV.

There are many counts of this clonotype. The rearrangement uses TRBV20-1 and TRBJ1-5; perhaps TRBD1 as D (6 bases). There are 18 residues in the CDR3. CDR1 is DFQATT, CDR2 SNEGSKA, per germline (reference sequence). V lost 2 bases, J lost 1 base, and 21 bases lay in between. DNA of the CDR3: TGCAGTGCTAGAAGAAGGGCAGGGGTTCTGAAAAGCAATCAGCCCCAGCATTTT. Translating it yields CSARRRAGVLKSNQPQHF.

Here the CDR3 DNA reads TGTGCCAGCAGATCACTAGGGGGGGGGCGCATGGCTGAAGCTTTCTTT. It encodes CASRSLGGGRMAEAFF. This chain connects TRBV7-6 to TRBJ1-1; TRBD1 is a possible D gene (6 bases). CDR1 is SGHVS and CDR2 is FNYEAQ in the germline V gene. The CDR3 consists of 16 residues. With 6 bases removed from V and 6 bases from J, the gap between germline ends came to 23 bases.

This clonotype was seen only a few times. The chain uses TRBV6-2 or TRBV6-3 and TRBJ2-2; the D call may be TRBD1 or TRBD2 (5 bases each). The V gene's germline CDR1 is MNHEY and CDR2 SVGEGT. CDR3 length: 16 amino acids. Trimming took 2 bases from V and 5 from J, leaving 15 bases between them. The CDR3 loop reads CASSYDTGPRTGELFF. The DNA for the CDR3 is TGTGCCAGCAGTTACGATACGGGGCCGAGAACCGGGGAGCTGTTTTTT.

This clonotype was detected only a few times. V is TRBV7-9 and J is TRBJ2-5; D might be TRBD2 (5 bases). The CDR3 spans 14 residues. Trimming left V 3 bases short and J 2 bases short, with 10 bases between. Germline V CDR1 and CDR2: SEHNR, FQNEAQ (reference sequence). In DNA, the CDR3 is TGTGCCAGCAGCTTTATCGGGATGCAAGAGACCCAGTACTTC. Encoded protein: CASSFIGMQETQYF.

V and J are TRBV7-6 and TRBJ1-2; possibly TRBD1 for D (6 bases). Trimming cost V 4 bases and J 9 bases, with 21 bases left between them. The CDR3 sequence is 15 residues long. The germline gives CDR1 SGHVS, CDR2 FNYEAQ. CDR3 nucleotide sequence: TGTGCCAGCAGCTCCCAAGCGTGGGGGCTCGATAGCTACACCTTC. Translating gives CASSSQAWGLDSYTF.

This sequence joins TRBV6-2 or TRBV6-3 and TRBJ2-1; D gene unclear. The CDR3 extends over 15 amino acids. The germline gives CDR1 MNHEY, CDR2 SVGEGT. The V end was cut by 5 bases, the J end by 8 bases, with 19 bases between. The CDR3 region has the DNA TGTGCCAGCAGTCCTAAGGCACGGCCCCTGGATGAGCAGTTCTTC. Protein: CASSPKARPLDEQFF.

A remark on this clonotype: The junction departs from germline at one end; a sequencing error may be responsible. The rearrangement links TRBV5-6 to TRBJ1-1; the D gene is possibly TRBD1 (5 bases). The CDR3 contains 15 residues. Germline CDR1 and CDR2: SGHDT and YYEEEE. In nucleotides, the CDR3 is TGTGCCAACAGCCCGGGCTTCAAGGGGAGTCCTGAAGCTTTCTTT. Its protein product is CANSPGFKGSPEAFF.

The table lists this clonotype with a few counts. The germline gene is not matched at one end of the junction; a read error may be the cause. This sequence joins TRBV10-3 and TRBJ2-5; D remains unclear. The CDR3 spans 13 residues. CDR1 and CDR2 (germline): ENHRY, SYGVKD. CDR3 sequence reads: CAISEEVEETQYF. The CDR3 DNA sequence: TGTGCCATCAGTGAGGAGGTGGAAGAGACCCAGTATTTC.

This clonotype showed up many times. The chain couples TRBV7-8 to TRBJ2-5, with D maybe TRBD2 (5 bases). In germline, CDR1 is SGHVS, CDR2 FQNEAQ. Trimming stripped 6 bases from V and 4 bases from J, with 18 bases between. This CDR3 contains 15 residues. The CDR3 coding sequence is TGTGCCAGCAGACCCCGGACTGGAGAGGGAGAGACCCAGTACTTC. This translates into CASRPRTGEGETQYF.

This clonotype was seen a handful of times. The rearrangement uses TRBV6-1 and TRBJ1-1, with 9 positions matching TRBD1. The trim removed 6 bases at V and 5 bases at J, leaving 7 bases unmatched. The CDR3 spans 14 residues. Germline V gene data show CDR1 as MNHNS and CDR2 as SASEGT. In DNA, the CDR3 is TGTGCCAGCAGGGCCGGGACAGGGTCTACTGAAGCTTTCTTT. This codes for CASRAGTGSTEAFF.

The chain employs TRBV14 and TRBJ2-7, with D perhaps given as TRBD1 or TRBD2 (5 bases each). This CDR3 contains 12 residues. V lost 1 base to trimming and J lost 5 bases, with 6 bases between them. The V gene's germline CDR1 is SGHDN and CDR2 FVKESK. The CDR3 protein is CASSQVGDEQYV. DNA for the CDR3: TGTGCCAGCAGCCAAGTGGGGGACGAGCAGTACGTC.

The V call is TRBV5-6, the J call TRBJ2-5; 7 nucleotides line up with TRBD1. The germline CDR1 and CDR2 sequences are SGHDT and YYEEEE. Trimming at V came to 0 bases and at J to 5 bases, leaving 4 bases not matched to a gene. CDR3 length: 14 residues. For the CDR3, the DNA is TGTGCCAGCAGCTTGGGGACAGGATGGGAGACCCAGTACTTC. This codes for CASSLGTGWETQYF.

The chain links TRBV6-2 or TRBV6-3 to TRBJ1-6, with TRBD1 matching 7 bases. The junction had 7 bases not matched to a gene; V was cut back by 6 bases and J by 5 bases. There are 15 residues in the CDR3. Germline values: CDR1 MNHEY, CDR2 SVGEGT. The CDR3 loop reads CASRTPGQHNSPLHF. The CDR3 bases are TGTGCCAGCAGAACTCCGGGACAGCATAATTCACCCCTCCACTTT.

The sample holds a few counts of this clonotype. V usage is TRBV27 and J usage is TRBJ1-5, with D unresolved. V lost 3 bases, J lost 9 bases, and 3 bases lay in between. The CDR3 is 10 residues long. Germline CDR1 MNHEY, CDR2 SMNVEV (reference sequence). The CDR3 nucleotides read TGTGCCAGCAGTTTGGCGCCCCAGCATTTT. This translates into CASSLAPQHF.

V and J are TRBV6-5 and TRBJ2-1; 8 bases agree with TRBD2. Germline V gene data show CDR1 as MNHEY and CDR2 as SVGAGI. This CDR3 is built from 15 residues. With V trimmed by 1 base and J by 4 bases, 3 bases remained unmatched. CDR3 amino acids: CASSYYLAGYNEQFF. CDR3 nucleotides: TGTGCCAGCAGTTACTACTTAGCGGGGTACAATGAGCAGTTCTTC.

Note on this clonotype: One base away lies a much larger clone, so this may be a sequencing read error. V and J are TRBV12-3 or TRBV12-4 and TRBJ2-7; D is uncertain. This CDR3 is 13 amino acids long. Deletions cut 0 bases from V and 2 bases from J, with 5 bases between. The CDR3 reads CASSLAQTYEQYF. For the CDR3, the DNA is TGTGCCAGCAGTTTAGCGCAGACCTACGAGCAGTACTTC.

As concerns this clonotype: Only one base separates this from a far larger clonotype, so it likely reflects a read error. This chain links TRBV4-2 with TRBJ1-1; the D is unclear. Per the germline V gene, CDR1 is LGHNA and CDR2 is YNFKEQ. This CDR3 is 13 amino acids long. For the CDR3, the DNA is TGTGCCAACAGCCAAGCCCTTAACACTGAAGCTTTCTTT. It codes for CANSQALNTEAFF.

The DNA for the CDR3 is TGTGCCATCGGGGCCCAGCGGGCGAACTACCAAGAGACCCAGTACTTC. This translates into CAIGAQRANYQETQYF. V and J are TRBV10-3 and TRBJ2-5, with D possibly matching TRBD2 (6 bases). Between the trimmed V and J ends, which lost 8 bases and 0 bases, there was a span of 19 bases. Germline V CDR1 and CDR2: ENHRY, SYGVKD. CDR3 length: 16 residues.

The chain recombines TRBV13 with TRBJ2-5; tentative D call: TRBD2 (7 bases). In germline, CDR1 is PRHDT, CDR2 FYEKMQ (reference sequence). This CDR3 comprises 17 residues. Trimming removed 1 base at V and 1 base at J, with 16 bases between. This CDR3 reads CASSLDGAGALQETQYF. The CDR3 nucleotides are TGTGCCAGCAGCTTAGATGGTGCGGGGGCCCTCCAAGAGACCCAGTACTTC.

The V gene is TRBV7-9, the J gene TRBJ1-6; D unresolved. V was pared by 5 bases and J by 2 bases, with 10 bases between. Germline CDR1 and CDR2: SEHNR and FQNEAQ (reference sequence). The CDR3 is 15 amino acids. The CDR3: CASSPVSTYNSPLHF. The CDR3, as DNA: TGTGCCAGCAGCCCGGTATCCACCTATAATTCACCCCTCCACTTT.